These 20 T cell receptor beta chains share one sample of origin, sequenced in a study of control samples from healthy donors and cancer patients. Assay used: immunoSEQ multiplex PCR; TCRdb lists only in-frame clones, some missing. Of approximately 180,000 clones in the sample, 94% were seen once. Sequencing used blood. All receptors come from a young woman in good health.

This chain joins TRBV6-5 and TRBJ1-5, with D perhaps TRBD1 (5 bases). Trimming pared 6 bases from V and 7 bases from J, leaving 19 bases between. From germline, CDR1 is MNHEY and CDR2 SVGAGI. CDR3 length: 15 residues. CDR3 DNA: TGTGCCAGCAGACCTCGGCGGGAAGGGGACCAGCCCCAGCATTTT. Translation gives CASRPRREGDQPQHF.

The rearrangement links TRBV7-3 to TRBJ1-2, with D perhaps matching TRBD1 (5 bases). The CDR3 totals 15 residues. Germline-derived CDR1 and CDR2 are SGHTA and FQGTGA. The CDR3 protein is CVVWFTTEINYGYTF. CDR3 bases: TGTGTCGTATGGTTCACGACAGAGATTAACTATGGCTACACCTTC. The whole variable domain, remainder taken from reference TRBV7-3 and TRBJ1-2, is GAGVSQTPSNKVTEKGKYVELRCDPISGHTALYWYRQSLGQGPEFLIYFQGTGAADDSGLPNDRFFAVRPEGSVSTLKIQRTERGDSAVYLCVVWFTTEINYGYTFGSGTRLTVV.

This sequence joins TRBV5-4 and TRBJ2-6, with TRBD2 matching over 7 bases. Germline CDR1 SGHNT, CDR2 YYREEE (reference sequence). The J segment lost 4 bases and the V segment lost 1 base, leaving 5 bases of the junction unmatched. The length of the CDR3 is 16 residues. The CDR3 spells CASSLRGGAGANVLTF. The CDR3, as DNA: TGTGCCAGCAGCTTGCGCGGGGGAGCGGGGGCCAACGTCCTGACTTTC.

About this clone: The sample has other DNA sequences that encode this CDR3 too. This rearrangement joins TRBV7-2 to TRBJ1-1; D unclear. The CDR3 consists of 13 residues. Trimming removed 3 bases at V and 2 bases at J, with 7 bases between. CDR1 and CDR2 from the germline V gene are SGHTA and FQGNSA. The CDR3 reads CASSFGLNTEAFF. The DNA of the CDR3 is TGTGCCAGCAGCTTTGGCCTCAACACTGAAGCTTTCTTT. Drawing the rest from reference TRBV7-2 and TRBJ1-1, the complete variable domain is GAGVSQSPSNKVTEKGKDVELRCDPISGHTALYWYRQSLGQGLEFLIYFQGNSAPDKSGLPSDRFSAERTGGSVSTLTIQRTQQEDSAVYLCASSFGLNTEAFFGQGTRLTVV.

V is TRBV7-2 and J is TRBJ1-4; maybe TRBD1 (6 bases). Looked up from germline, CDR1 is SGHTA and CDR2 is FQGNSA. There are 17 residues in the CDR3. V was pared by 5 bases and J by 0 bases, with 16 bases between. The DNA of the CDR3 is TGTGCCAGCAGCCCACGGGTCAGGGGAGCAACTAATGAAAAACTGTTTTTT. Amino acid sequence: CASSPRVRGATNEKLFF.

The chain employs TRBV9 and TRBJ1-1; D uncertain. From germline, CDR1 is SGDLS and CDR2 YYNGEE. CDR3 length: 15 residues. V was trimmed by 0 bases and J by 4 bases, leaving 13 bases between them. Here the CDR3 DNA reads TGTGCCAGCAGCGTAGGAACCGGGTTCGGCACTGAAGCTTTCTTT. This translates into CASSVGTGFGTEAFF. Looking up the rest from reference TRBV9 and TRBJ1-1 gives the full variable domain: DSGVTQTPKHLITATGQRVTLRCSPRSGDLSVYWYQQSLDQGLQFLIQYYNGEERAKGNILERFSAQQFPDLHSELNLSSLELGDSALYFCASSVGTGFGTEAFFGQGTRLTVV.

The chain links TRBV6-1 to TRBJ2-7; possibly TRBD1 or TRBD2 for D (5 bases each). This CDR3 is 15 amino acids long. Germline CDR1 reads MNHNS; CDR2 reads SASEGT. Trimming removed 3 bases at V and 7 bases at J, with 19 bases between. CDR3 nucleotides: TGTGCCAGCAGTGACCGGGACGGTCGGATTTGGGAGCAGTACTTC. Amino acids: CASSDRDGRIWEQYF.

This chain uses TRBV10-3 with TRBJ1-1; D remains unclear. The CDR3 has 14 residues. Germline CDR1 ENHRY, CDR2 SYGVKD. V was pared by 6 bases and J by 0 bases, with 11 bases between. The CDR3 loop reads CAIRTRLMNTEAFF. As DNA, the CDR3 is TGTGCCATCAGAACCAGGCTTATGAACACTGAAGCTTTCTTT.

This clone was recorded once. DNA of the CDR3: TGTGCCAGCAGAAATCAGGGGGGGCTTAACTATGGCTACACCTTC. Its translation: CASRNQGGLNYGYTF. The rearrangement joins TRBV21-1 to TRBJ1-2. TRBV21-1 is classified as a pseudogene. The CDR3 contains 15 residues.

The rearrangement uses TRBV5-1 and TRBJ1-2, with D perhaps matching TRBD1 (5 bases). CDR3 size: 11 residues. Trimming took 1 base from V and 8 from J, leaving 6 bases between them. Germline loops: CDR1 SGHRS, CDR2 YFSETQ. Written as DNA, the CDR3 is TGCGCCAGCAGCTTGAGGGACGGCTACACCTTC. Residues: CASSLRDGYTF.

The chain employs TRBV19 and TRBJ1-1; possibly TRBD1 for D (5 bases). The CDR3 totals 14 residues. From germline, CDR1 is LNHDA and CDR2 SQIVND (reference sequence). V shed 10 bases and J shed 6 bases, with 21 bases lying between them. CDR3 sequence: CATRDRGLGPEAFF. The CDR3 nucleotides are TGTGCCACCCGGGACCGAGGGTTAGGACCTGAAGCTTTCTTT.

Here the CDR3 DNA reads TGTGCCAGCTCACCAGAGGGAGGGAACGCTTTCTTT. It specifies CASSPEGGNAFF. The chain employs TRBV18 and TRBJ1-1; D uncertain. The CDR3 length is 12 residues. V was trimmed by 2 bases and J by 11 bases, leaving 12 bases between them. Germline values: CDR1 KGHSH, CDR2 LQKENI.

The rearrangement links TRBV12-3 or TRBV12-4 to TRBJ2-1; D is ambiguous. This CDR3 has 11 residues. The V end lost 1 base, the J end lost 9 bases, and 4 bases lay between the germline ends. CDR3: CASSLVGEQFF. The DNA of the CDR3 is TGTGCCAGCAGTTTAGTTGGTGAGCAGTTCTTC.

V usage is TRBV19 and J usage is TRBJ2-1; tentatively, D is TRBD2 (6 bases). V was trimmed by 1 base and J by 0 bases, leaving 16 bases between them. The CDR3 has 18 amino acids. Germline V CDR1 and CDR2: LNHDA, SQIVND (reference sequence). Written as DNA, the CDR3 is TGTGCCAGTAGTATAGTCGGTCCTGGAGGGGTCTCCTACAATGAGCAGTTCTTC. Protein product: CASSIVGPGGVSYNEQFF.

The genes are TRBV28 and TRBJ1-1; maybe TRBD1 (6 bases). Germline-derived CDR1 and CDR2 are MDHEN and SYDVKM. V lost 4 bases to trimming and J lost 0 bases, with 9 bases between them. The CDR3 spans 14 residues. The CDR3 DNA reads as TGTGCCAGCAGTTCCACAGGGATGAACACTGAAGCTTTCTTT. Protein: CASSSTGMNTEAFF.

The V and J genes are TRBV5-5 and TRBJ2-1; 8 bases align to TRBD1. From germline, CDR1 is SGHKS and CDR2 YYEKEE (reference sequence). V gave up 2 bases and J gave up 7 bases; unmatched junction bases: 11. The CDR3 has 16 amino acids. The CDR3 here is CASSFSTGGYYNEQFF. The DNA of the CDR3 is TGTGCCAGCAGCTTTTCCACAGGGGGATACTATAATGAGCAGTTCTTC.

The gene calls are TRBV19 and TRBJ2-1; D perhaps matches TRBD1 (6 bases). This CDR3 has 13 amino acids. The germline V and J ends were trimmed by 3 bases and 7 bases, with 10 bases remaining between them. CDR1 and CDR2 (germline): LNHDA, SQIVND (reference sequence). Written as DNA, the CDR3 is TGTGCCAGTAGTATTGACAGGACGAATGAGCAGTTCTTC. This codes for CASSIDRTNEQFF.

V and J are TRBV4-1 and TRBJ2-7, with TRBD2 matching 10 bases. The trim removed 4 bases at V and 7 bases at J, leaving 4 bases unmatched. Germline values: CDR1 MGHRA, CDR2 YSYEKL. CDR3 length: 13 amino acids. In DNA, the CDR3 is TGCGCCAGCAGCCTCCATAGCGGGAGGGAGCAGTACTTC. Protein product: CASSLHSGREQYF.

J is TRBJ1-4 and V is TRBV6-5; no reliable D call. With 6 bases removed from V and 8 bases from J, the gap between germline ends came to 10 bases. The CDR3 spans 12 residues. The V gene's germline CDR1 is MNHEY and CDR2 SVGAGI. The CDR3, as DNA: TGTGCCAGCAGCAGGCGAGGCGAAAAACTGTTTTTT. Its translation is CASSRRGEKLFF.

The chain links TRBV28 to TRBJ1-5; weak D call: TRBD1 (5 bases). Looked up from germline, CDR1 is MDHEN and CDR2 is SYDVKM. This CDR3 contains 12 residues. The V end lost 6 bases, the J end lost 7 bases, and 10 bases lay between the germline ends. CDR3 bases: TGTGCCAGCAGCCAGGGTGGGCAGCCCCAGCATTTT. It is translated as CASSQGGQPQHF.